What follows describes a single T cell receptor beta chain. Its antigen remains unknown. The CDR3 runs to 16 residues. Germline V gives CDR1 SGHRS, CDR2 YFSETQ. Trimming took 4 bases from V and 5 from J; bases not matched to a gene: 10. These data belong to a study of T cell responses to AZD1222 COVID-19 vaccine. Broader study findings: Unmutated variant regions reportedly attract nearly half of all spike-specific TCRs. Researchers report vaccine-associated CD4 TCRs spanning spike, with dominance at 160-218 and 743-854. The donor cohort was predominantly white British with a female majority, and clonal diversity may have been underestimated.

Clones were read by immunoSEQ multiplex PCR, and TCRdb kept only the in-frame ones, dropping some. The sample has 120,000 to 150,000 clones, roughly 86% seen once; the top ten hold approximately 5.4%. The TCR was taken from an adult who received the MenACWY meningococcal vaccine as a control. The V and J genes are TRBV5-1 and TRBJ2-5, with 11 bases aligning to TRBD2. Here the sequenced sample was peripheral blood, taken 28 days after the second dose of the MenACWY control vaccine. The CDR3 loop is CASSPGLAAGGETQYF. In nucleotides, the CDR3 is TGCGCCAGCAGCCCGGGACTAGCGGCGGGTGGGGAGACCCAGTACTTC.